This note documents a single T cell receptor beta chain sequence. The record originates from a study of shared clonotypes between healthy human individuals. The length of the CDR3 is 16 residues. Looked up from germline, CDR1 is MNHNY and CDR2 is SVGAGI (reference sequence). After removal of 7 bases from V and 2 bases from J, the junction contained 11 bases not matched to a gene. Method: immunoSEQ multiplex PCR; TCRdb's copy keeps in-frame clones and lacks some. Of over a million clones in the sample, around 98.5% were seen once. Specimen: naive CD4+ T cells sorted from blood. The subset denotes: CD45RA+ positively selected. This sequence joins TRBV6-6 and TRBJ2-7; 10 bases are a match to TRBD2. The sequence derives from a man aged 25 to 45 in good health. The CDR3 spells CASTNPSGGPTYEQYF. The CDR3, as DNA: TGTGCCAGCACCAACCCTAGCGGGGGCCCCACCTACGAGCAGTACTTC.